The 27 T cell receptor beta chains below all came from one sample that was sequenced in a study of CD8+ T cells in alopecia areata. The authors extracted RNA and reverse transcribed it into cDNA as the sequencing template. This table comes from immunoSEQ multiplex PCR, and its TCRdb copy is limited to in-frame clones, with some not included. This sample has approximately 280,000 clones, with nearly 60% found just once. Described treatment: oral pan-JAK inhibitor, 5-10 mg twice daily. The source material was CD4+ T cells sorted from blood, sampled at week 24, from a patient treated with tofacitinib. Source of these receptors: a human donor with alopecia areata.

The chain links TRBV27 to TRBJ2-1; no reliable D call. The CDR3 totals 15 residues. CDR1 and CDR2 from the germline V gene are MNHEY and SMNVEV (reference sequence). V lost 4 bases and J lost 0, with 10 bases in between. Here the CDR3 reads CASSSHMSSYNEQFF. The CDR3 DNA reads as TGTGCCAGCAGTTCCCATATGAGCTCCTACAATGAGCAGTTCTTC.

This clone was found a few times. This chain connects TRBV28 to TRBJ1-4; a possible D gene is TRBD1 (5 bases). Germline V gene lookup returns CDR1 MDHEN and CDR2 SYDVKM. The CDR3 totals 12 residues. V lost 8 bases and J 8 bases, leaving 12 bases between the germline ends. For the CDR3, the DNA is TGTGCCAGCGAAGGGACTCGGGAAAAACTGTTTTTT. Protein: CASEGTREKLFF.

J is TRBJ1-1 and V is TRBV29-1, with D possibly matching TRBD1 (6 bases). Trimming took off 7 bases at V and 0 bases at J, with 12 bases between the two ends. The CDR3 is made up of 13 amino acids. CDR1 and CDR2 from the germline V gene are SQVTM and ANQGSEA. CDR3 nucleotide sequence: TGCAGCGCTGCGGGGGCCCTGAACACTGAAGCTTTCTTT. Amino acids: CSAAGALNTEAFF.

The V gene is TRBV29-1, the J gene TRBJ2-3; a possible D gene is TRBD1 (6 bases). With 5 bases removed from V and 4 bases from J, the gap between germline ends came to 10 bases. Germline CDR1 is SQVTM and CDR2 is ANQGSEA. This CDR3 is 12 amino acids long. CDR3 in DNA: TGCAGCGTTCAACAGGGCCCAGATACGCAGTATTTT. It codes for CSVQQGPDTQYF.

The chain couples TRBV29-1 to TRBJ2-5; D gene ambiguous. V lost 2 bases and J 4 bases, leaving 8 bases between the germline ends. The CDR3 totals 12 residues. The germline CDR1 and CDR2 sequences are SQVTM and ANQGSEA. DNA of the CDR3: TGCAGCGTTGAACCGGTTGGAGAGACCCAGTACTTC. Translating gives CSVEPVGETQYF. Drawing the rest from reference TRBV29-1 and TRBJ2-5, the complete variable domain is SAVISQKPSRDICQRGTSLTIQCQVDSQVTMMFWYRQQPGQSLTLIATANQGSEATYESGFVIDKFPISRPNLTFSTLTVSNMSPEDSSIYLCSVEPVGETQYFGPGTRLLVL.

The chain carries TRBV7-2 and TRBJ2-6; no clear D. CDR1 and CDR2 (germline): SGHTA, FQGNSA. The CDR3 loop spans 18 amino acids. The V gene lost 5 bases and the J gene lost 0 bases, with 17 bases spanning the gap. CDR3 sequence (DNA): TGTGCCAGCAGCCCTGAATACAACTTTATCTCTGGGGCCAACGTCCTGACTTTC. It yields the protein CASSPEYNFISGANVLTF.

The chain links TRBV10-3 to TRBJ1-2, with TRBD1 identical over 9 bases. In germline, CDR1 is ENHRY, CDR2 SYGVKD. The CDR3 sequence is 17 residues long. Trimming took 3 bases from V and 4 from J; bases not matched to a gene: 12. CDR3: CAISDSPGTGILYGYTF. The CDR3 nucleotides are TGTGCCATCAGTGACTCCCCCGGGACAGGGATTCTCTATGGCTACACCTTC.

The gene calls are TRBV5-1 and TRBJ1-5; 7 bases align to TRBD1. The junction had 2 bases not matched to a gene; V was cut back by 0 bases and J by 2 bases. The CDR3 length is 15 residues. Germline loops: CDR1 SGHRS, CDR2 YFSETQ. The CDR3 bases are TGCGCCAGCAGCTTGGGGGGACAGCGCAATCAGCCCCAGCATTTT. As protein: CASSLGGQRNQPQHF.

This rearrangement joins TRBV7-8 to TRBJ1-5, with unresolved D. Germline V gene sequence: CDR1 SGHVS, CDR2 FQNEAQ. V was trimmed by 1 base and J by 2 bases, leaving 3 bases between them. CDR3 length: 13 residues. CDR3 bases: TGTGCCAGCAGCTTAGACGGCAATCAGCCCCAGCATTTT. Translating gives CASSLDGNQPQHF.

The J gene is TRBJ1-2, the V gene TRBV30; D gene ambiguous. CDR1 is GTSNPN, CDR2 SVGIG, per germline (reference sequence). V lost 5 bases and J 5 bases, leaving 24 bases between the germline ends. The CDR3 spans 16 residues. The CDR3 DNA reads TGTGCCTGGGGACGACCCGGACCCCCCGGCCAGTATGGCTACACCTTC. Its translation is CAWGRPGPPGQYGYTF.

The chain couples TRBV29-1 to TRBJ1-1; D not resolved. Germline V CDR1 and CDR2: SQVTM, ANQGSEA. The CDR3 consists of 11 residues. This chain's CDR3 is CSGGWNTEAFF. CDR3 coding DNA: TGCAGTGGAGGGTGGAACACTGAAGCTTTCTTT.

The chain recombines TRBV4-2 with TRBJ2-4, with 10 bases that match TRBD2. V was pared by 0 bases and J by 9 bases, with 2 bases of the junction left unmatched. Germline CDR1 LGHNA, CDR2 YNFKEQ. This CDR3 has 14 residues. The CDR3 DNA reads TGTGCCAGCAGCCAAGATCGGACTAGCGGCATTCAGTACTTC. This sequence encodes CASSQDRTSGIQYF.

The rearrangement joins TRBV20-1 to TRBJ1-1, with D uncertain. Germline-derived CDR1 and CDR2 are DFQATT and SNEGSKA (reference sequence). This CDR3 has 10 residues. V dropped 1 base and J dropped 10 bases, with 7 bases sitting between them. In DNA, the CDR3 is TGCAGTGCTAGAGGGCTCGGAGCTTTCTTT. This translates into CSARGLGAFF.

The V gene is TRBV4-3, the J gene TRBJ1-2, with 9 bases lining up with TRBD1. The CDR3 is made up of 16 amino acids. Germline V lookup: CDR1 LGHNA, CDR2 YSLEER. Germline trimming cut 1 base from V and 4 bases from J; bases unmatched to any gene: 7. CDR3 sequence reads: CASSQVIGQGSYGYTF. CDR3 DNA: TGCGCCAGCAGCCAAGTGATTGGACAGGGGTCCTATGGCTACACCTTC.

V is TRBV30 and J is TRBJ2-3, with 12 bases lining up with TRBD2. Germline lookup yields CDR1 GTSNPN and CDR2 SVGIG (reference sequence). CDR3 length: 16 residues. Trimming at V came to 0 bases and at J to 8 bases, leaving 9 bases not matched to a gene. This chain's CDR3 is CAWSVRASGGAITQYF. The CDR3 bases are TGTGCCTGGAGTGTAAGGGCTAGCGGGGGGGCCATTACGCAGTATTTT.

The CDR3 DNA reads as TGTGCCAGCAGTGAAGCGCTTCACGTAACTAAGCAGTACTTC. It codes for CASSEALHVTKQYF. The V and J genes are TRBV2 and TRBJ2-7; no reliable D call. Between the trimmed V and J ends, which lost 0 bases and 8 bases, there was a span of 14 bases. There are 14 residues in the CDR3. Germline assignment: CDR1 SNHLY and CDR2 FYNNEI.

The V gene is TRBV19, the J gene TRBJ1-1, with a possible D match to TRBD1 (5 bases). V was trimmed by 4 bases and J by 5 bases, leaving 14 bases between them. CDR3 length: 14 residues. Germline-derived CDR1 and CDR2 are LNHDA and SQIVND (reference sequence). CDR3: CASSTDAPGTEAFF. The CDR3 coding sequence is TGTGCCAGTAGTACGGACGCCCCAGGGACTGAAGCTTTCTTT.

As to this clone: Other DNA sequences in the sample encode the same CDR3. The V and J genes are TRBV29-1 and TRBJ1-5; no clear D. Trimming stripped 4 bases from V and 6 bases from J, with 10 bases between. Germline V gene sequence: CDR1 SQVTM, CDR2 ANQGSEA. CDR3 length: 12 amino acids. CDR3: CSVAEGGQPQHF. As DNA, the CDR3 is TGCAGCGTTGCGGAGGGCGGTCAGCCCCAGCATTTT.

This chain joins TRBV29-1 and TRBJ2-6, with D possibly matching TRBD2 (5 bases). This CDR3 is built from 15 residues. V was trimmed by 1 base and J by 10 bases, leaving 17 bases between them. The germline CDR1 and CDR2 sequences are SQVTM and ANQGSEA. CDR3 in amino acids: CSVEGGEGKRNVLTF. Written as DNA, the CDR3 is TGCAGCGTTGAAGGGGGAGAAGGGAAGCGGAACGTCCTGACTTTC.

The chain carries TRBV4-2 and TRBJ2-6; 7 bases line up with TRBD2. CDR1 and CDR2 from the germline V gene are LGHNA and YNFKEQ. The CDR3 runs to 18 residues. V lost 4 bases, J lost 0 bases, and 9 bases stayed unmatched. CDR3 bases: TGTGCCAGCAGCCCGCCGGGGGGTTTAAGCTCTGGGGCCAACGTCCTGACTTTC. It codes for CASSPPGGLSSGANVLTF.

The chain links TRBV2 to TRBJ1-5; no clear D. The germline V gene has CDR1 SNHLY and CDR2 FYNNEI. Trimming pared 6 bases from V and 11 bases from J, leaving 17 bases between. The CDR3 is 13 amino acids. The CDR3 DNA follows: TGTGCCAGCAGCCCCTCGAGTCCCCAGGCCCAGCATTTT. Its translation: CASSPSSPQAQHF.

The V call is TRBV4-3, the J call TRBJ2-7, with D maybe TRBD1 (6 bases). The germline CDR1 and CDR2 sequences are LGHNA and YSLEER. This CDR3 is built from 17 residues. Trimming took off 1 base at V and 6 bases at J, with 22 bases between the two ends. CDR3 coding DNA: TGCGCCAGCAGCCAAGTTTTACCGAGGGGAAGAGGGGGCGAGCAGTACTTC. Protein product: CASSQVLPRGRGGEQYF.

DNA of the CDR3: TGTGCCAGCAGCGTAGATGAGGGGGCCTTCACAGATACGCAGTATTTT. Translating it yields CASSVDEGAFTDTQYF. The rearrangement joins TRBV9 to TRBJ2-3; TRBD1 aligns across 7 bases. Germline CDR1 reads SGDLS; CDR2 reads YYNGEE. V lost 0 bases, J lost 2 bases, and 6 bases stayed unmatched. The CDR3 runs to 16 residues.

The chain recombines TRBV29-1 with TRBJ1-2; maybe TRBD1 (6 bases). V was pared by 7 bases and J by 8 bases, with 17 bases between. The germline CDR1 and CDR2 sequences are SQVTM and ANQGSEA. This CDR3 spans 12 amino acids. The CDR3 DNA follows: TGCAGCGATGCCGACAGGAGCTACGGCTACACCTTC. Residues: CSDADRSYGYTF.

This chain connects TRBV19 to TRBJ2-5, with 10 bases fitting TRBD2. The CDR3 extends over 14 amino acids. V lost 8 bases, J lost 7 bases, and 10 bases stayed unmatched. Germline V lookup: CDR1 LNHDA, CDR2 SQIVND (reference sequence). The CDR3 coding sequence is TGTGCCAGTGCTTCTAGCGGGGGCCGGGGGACCCAGTACTTC. Its translation: CASASSGGRGTQYF.

CDR3: CAWSALDIFQYF. CDR3 bases: TGTGCCTGGAGTGCCCTGGACATCTTTCAGTACTTC. The V gene is TRBV30, the J gene TRBJ2-4; D is possibly TRBD1 (5 bases). There are 12 residues in the CDR3. With 1 base removed from V and 11 bases from J, the gap between germline ends came to 12 bases. CDR1 is GTSNPN and CDR2 is SVGIG in the germline V gene (reference sequence).

This CDR3 is CASSFRGQGTEAFF. CDR3 bases: TGCGCCAGCAGCTTTAGGGGGCAAGGCACTGAAGCTTTCTTT. J is TRBJ1-1 and V is TRBV5-1; 7 bases fit TRBD1. Germline CDR1 reads SGHRS; CDR2 reads YFSETQ. V lost 2 bases and J lost 4; bases outside the gene matches: 5. The CDR3 is 14 amino acids. Supplemented by reference TRBV5-1 and TRBJ1-1, the full variable domain reads KAGVTQTPRYLIKTRGQQVTLSCSPISGHRSVSWYQQTPGQGLQFLFEYFSETQRNKGNFPGRFSGRQFSNSRSEMNVSTLELGDSALYLCASSFRGQGTEAFFGQGTRLTVV.